This is a list of T cell receptor beta chains from one sample in a study of glioma-infiltrating T cells after dendritic cell vaccination. The assay was immunoSEQ multiplex PCR, and TCRdb's table has in-frame clones only and misses some. The sample comprises some 91,000 clones, roughly four fifths of which are singletons, and 2% to 2.5% rests with the top ten. Sequenced here: blood, sampled after dendritic cell vaccination. The receptors derive from a human donor with glioblastoma. CDR3s include the opening cysteine and the closing phenylalanine or tryptophan. The order of the fields is CDR3 DNA, CDR3 protein, V gene, D gene, clone size, J gene. A D gene is named only where the DNA matches it firmly. Only some rows state a clone size, as once, few, many or a class for expanded clones.

TGTGCCAGCAGTCCCGGGACAGGTTATCAGCCCCAGCATTTT,CASSPGTGYQPQHF,TRBV6-5,TRBD1,-,TRBJ1-5
TGTGCCAGAAGCTTAATCCGGTCAGCGGAGCCTTCGGGGTTCACAGATACGCAGTATTTT,CARSLIRSAEPSGFTDTQYF,TRBV7-5,-,-,TRBJ2-3
TGTGCCGGAGCTGACAGGGTTGGTCAGCCCCAGCATTTT,CAGADRVGQPQHF,TRBV19,TRBD1,-,TRBJ1-5
TGCGCCAGCAGCTCCCAATTGGACAGTAATGAAAAACTGTTTTTT,CASSSQLDSNEKLFF,TRBV5-1,-,few,TRBJ1-4
TGTGCCAGCAGCCCCGGGACTAGCGGGACTTTGCGCACAGATACGCAGTATTTT,CASSPGTSGTLRTDTQYF,TRBV5-4,TRBD2,-,TRBJ2-3
TGTGCCAGTAGCGGGAGGCCCCCCCAGGAGACCCAGTACTTC,CASSGRPPQETQYF,TRBV6-6,TRBD2,-,TRBJ2-5
TGTGCCAGCAGCCAGGGACAGGGAGGAGAAAAACTGTTTTTT,CASSQGQGGEKLFF,TRBV7-9,TRBD1,few,TRBJ1-4
TGCGCCAGCAGCTTGCAGGGTGGCACAGATACGCAGTATTTT,CASSLQGGTDTQYF,TRBV5-1,-,-,TRBJ2-3
TGTGCCAGCAGCCTAGCAGGGGGACAGCAGTACTACGAGCAGTACTTC,CASSLAGGQQYYEQYF,TRBV7-2,TRBD1,-,TRBJ2-7
TGTGCCAGCAGCTTAATGACAGCTAACACCGGGGAGCTGTTTTTT,CASSLMTANTGELFF,TRBV7-9,-,once,TRBJ2-2
TGTGCCAGTAAAATGATGGGCGTAGATCCTCCCTACACCTTC,CASKMMGVDPPYTF,TRBV19,-,few,TRBJ1-2
TGTGCCAGCAGCGTAGCGGAGTTGGGAAACACCATATATTTT,CASSVAELGNTIYF,TRBV9,-,-,TRBJ1-3
TGTGCCAGTAGTATTGAACTAGCGGGAAACCCCAGGGGAATCGATGAGCAGTTCTTC,CASSIELAGNPRGIDEQFF,TRBV19,TRBD2,once,TRBJ2-1
TGCAGCGTTGAAGATCAGGGGCAGCCCCAGCATTTT,CSVEDQGQPQHF,TRBV29-1,-,-,TRBJ1-5
TGTGCCAGTAGTACCGGGGGACGGGGCGGTGGCTACACCTTC,CASSTGGRGGGYTF,TRBV19,-,-,TRBJ1-2
TGTGCCAGCAGCACAAACAGGAAAGGCTATGGCTACACCTTC,CASSTNRKGYGYTF,TRBV5-5,-,-,TRBJ1-2
TGTGCCAGCACCCCGACAGGGGGCGGTTACAATGAGCAGTTCTTC,CASTPTGGGYNEQFF,TRBV6-5,TRBD1,-,TRBJ2-1
TGTGCCAGCGCTACAGGGGGGCTCGGGGACCAGCCCCAGCATTTT,CASATGGLGDQPQHF,TRBV27,TRBD1,-,TRBJ1-5
TGTGCCAGCAGTAGGGACAGCTATGGCTACACCTTC,CASSRDSYGYTF,TRBV7-9,TRBD1,-,TRBJ1-2
TGCGCCAGCAGCTCGGACCGCCCGGGGGAAAAACTGTTTTTT,CASSSDRPGEKLFF,TRBV10-1,-,-,TRBJ1-4
TGTGCCAGTAGTCGAGGTCTATCTTACAATGAGCAGTTCTTC,CASSRGLSYNEQFF,TRBV19,-,-,TRBJ2-1
TGCGCCAGCAGCTTGGCCTCGGGAGGGGTCACTGAAGCTTTCTTT,CASSLASGGVTEAFF,TRBV5-1,-,once,TRBJ1-1
TGTGCCAGCAGTGAGTTCGTACAGGGGACTGAAGCTTTCTTT,CASSEFVQGTEAFF,TRBV6-1,TRBD1,-,TRBJ1-1
TGTGCCATCAGTAACCCCGGACAGGGCTCCTACGAGCAGTACTTC,CAISNPGQGSYEQYF,TRBV10-3,TRBD1,-,TRBJ2-7
TGTGCCATCTCCCTCAGGGGTACGAACACCGGGGAGCTGTTTTTT,CAISLRGTNTGELFF,TRBV10-3,-,-,TRBJ2-2
TGCGCCAGCAGCCTTGGACTAGCGGGAGATAGAGGGCAGTTCTTC,CASSLGLAGDRGQFF,TRBV5-1,TRBD2,-,TRBJ2-1
TGTGCCAGCAGCGAACTTCGGACAGGGGGGGCCACTGAAGCTTTCTTT,CASSELRTGGATEAFF,TRBV6-1,TRBD1,-,TRBJ1-1
TGTGCCAGCAGACAGAGCACAGATACGCAGTATTTT,CASRQSTDTQYF,TRBV6-1,-,-,TRBJ2-3
TGTGCCATTTCAGACGCGGGAGCCAAAAACATTCAGTACTTC,CAISDAGAKNIQYF,TRBV6-6,-,-,TRBJ2-4
TGTGCCAGCTCAACCCGACAGGGGGCCAACGAGCAGTACTTC,CASSTRQGANEQYF,TRBV18,TRBD1,-,TRBJ2-7
TGTGCCAGCAGCTTAGTAGGGGGGGAAGAGACCCAGTACTTC,CASSLVGGEETQYF,TRBV7-8,-,-,TRBJ2-5
TGTGCCATCAGTCACGACAGGGGGGCTTACAATGAGCAGTTCTTC,CAISHDRGAYNEQFF,TRBV10-3,TRBD1,few,TRBJ2-1
TGCGCCAGCAGCTTGGCGGGTACGCGCTCCTACGAGCAGTACTTC,CASSLAGTRSYEQYF,TRBV5-1,-,few,TRBJ2-7
TGTGCCAGCAGCTCAGGGGAAACTGAAGCTTTCTTT,CASSSGETEAFF,TRBV11-3,-,-,TRBJ1-1
TGTGCCAGCAGCCGCGGGGGACAGGGGGCTTGGGAGCAGTACTTC,CASSRGGQGAWEQYF,TRBV7-8,TRBD1,few,TRBJ2-7
TGTGCCAGCAGTTCGGGACAGCTTAATGAAAAACTGTTTTTT,CASSSGQLNEKLFF,TRBV28,TRBD1,-,TRBJ1-4
TGCGCCAGCAGCTTGGTGTTAGGACTAGCGGCCTACAATGAGCAGTTCTTC,CASSLVLGLAAYNEQFF,TRBV5-1,TRBD2,-,TRBJ2-1
TGTGCCAGCAGCAACATACAGGGCCGCCGGATTATGAACACTGAAGCTTTCTTT,CASSNIQGRRIMNTEAFF,TRBV7-9,-,-,TRBJ1-1
TGTGCCAGCAGTTCGACAGGGCTCCAGCCCCAGCATTTT,CASSSTGLQPQHF,TRBV27,TRBD1,-,TRBJ1-5
TGTGCCAGCAGTTTACTGGACAGCTCCTACAATGAGCAGTTCTTC,CASSLLDSSYNEQFF,TRBV28,-,-,TRBJ2-1
TGCGCCAGCAGCGCCTACAGGGGGCCGGAGGGTACGCAGTATTTT,CASSAYRGPEGTQYF,TRBV5-1,TRBD1,few,TRBJ2-3
TGTGCCAGCAGCGTTGGAACAGGGAGTGAGACCCAGTACTTC,CASSVGTGSETQYF,TRBV7-7,-,-,TRBJ2-5
TGCGCCAGCAGCTTAGCCGGGGACGAGCAGTACTTC,CASSLAGDEQYF,TRBV5-1,-,few,TRBJ2-7
TGTGCCAGCAGTCCGCCAGGCTCCACAAATCAGCCCCAGCATTTT,CASSPPGSTNQPQHF,TRBV28,-,-,TRBJ1-5
TGTGCCAGCAGTGCCACTAGCGGAAACTACGAGCAGTACTTC,CASSATSGNYEQYF,TRBV6-5,TRBD2,-,TRBJ2-7
TGTGCCAGCAGTCTAGCGGGGGATGAGACCCAGTACTTC,CASSLAGDETQYF,TRBV6-1,TRBD2,-,TRBJ2-5
TGTGCCAGCAGTGCAACAGGGAATCCGGCCGGGGAGCTGTTTTTT,CASSATGNPAGELFF,TRBV2,-,-,TRBJ2-2